The sample holds a few counts of the clone carrying this T cell receptor beta chain. Its antigen remains unknown. These data belong to a study of early T cells in non-severe SARS-CoV-2 infection. Across the study: Chains were unpaired, as sequencing was done on bulk RNA from unsorted whole blood.

Study-wide findings and caveats: A preference for anti-spike CD8 responses marked VDJdb matching, which missed private and CD4 specificities.

The CDR3 has 16 amino acids. V was cut by 4 bases and J by 4 bases, with 16 bases left in between. CDR1 is LGHDT and CDR2 is YNNKEL in the germline V gene (reference sequence). The TCR library protocol was used to attach unique molecular identifiers. These identifiers were attached to individual cDNA molecules. MiXCR, run by TCRdb on the 5' RACE reads, gives a single entry per CDR3 protein. The table lists 70,000 to 75,000 distinct CDR3 sequences, approximately 12% of them singletons, with 4% to 5.5% in the top ten. This TCR was sampled from an adult who was a healthcare worker with PCR-confirmed SARS-CoV-2 infection or an uninfected control (not recorded which). V gene TRBV3-1 combines with J gene TRBJ2-2; D may be TRBD1 (6 bases). Input material: whole blood. The DNA for the CDR3 is TGTGCCAGCAGCCGGACGCAGGGGTTCGGCACCGGGGAGCTGTTTTTT. Translation: CASSRTQGFGTGELFF.